This T cell receptor (beta chain) is from a study of CD4 T cells in relation to SARS-CoV-2 and coronaviruses. Study-wide background: PBMCs were cultured with antigen for roughly 9 days before TCR beta sequencing.

From germline, CDR1 is MDHEN and CDR2 SYDVKM. Trimming cost V 6 bases and J 3 bases, with 15 bases left between them. CDR3 length equals 14 residues. With regard to this clone: Its antigen is not identified.

Libraries were prepared by immunoSEQ multiplex PCR; TCRdb keeps only in-frame clonotypes and omits some of them. The repertoire holds about 36,000 clones, with about three quarters as singletons. The V gene is TRBV28, the J gene TRBJ2-7; D possibly uses TRBD1 or TRBD2 (5 bases each). Sequenced sample: memory CD4+ T cells from PBMCs, cultured in vitro. This sequence was found in an adult with COVID-19. Here the CDR3 reads CASRNPGLIYEQYF. The CDR3 nucleotides read TGTGCCAGCAGGAACCCGGGGCTTATCTACGAGCAGTACTTC.